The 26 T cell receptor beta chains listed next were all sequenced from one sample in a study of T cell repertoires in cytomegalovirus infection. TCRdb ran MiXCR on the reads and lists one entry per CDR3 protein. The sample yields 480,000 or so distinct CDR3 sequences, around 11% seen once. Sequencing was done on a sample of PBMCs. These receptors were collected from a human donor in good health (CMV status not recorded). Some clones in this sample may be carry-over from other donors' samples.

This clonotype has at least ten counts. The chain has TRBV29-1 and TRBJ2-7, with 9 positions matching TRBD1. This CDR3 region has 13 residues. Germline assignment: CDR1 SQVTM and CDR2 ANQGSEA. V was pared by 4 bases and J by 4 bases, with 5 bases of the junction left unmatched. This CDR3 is CSVGGQGSYEQYF. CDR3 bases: TGCAGCGTTGGGGGACAGGGTTCATACGAGCAGTACTTC.

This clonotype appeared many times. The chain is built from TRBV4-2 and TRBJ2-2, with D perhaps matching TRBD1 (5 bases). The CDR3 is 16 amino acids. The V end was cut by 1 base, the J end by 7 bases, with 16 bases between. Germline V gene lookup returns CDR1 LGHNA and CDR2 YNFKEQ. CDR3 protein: CASSQVQLGVVGELFF. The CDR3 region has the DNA TGTGCCAGCAGCCAAGTGCAGCTAGGGGTGGTCGGGGAGCTGTTTTTT.

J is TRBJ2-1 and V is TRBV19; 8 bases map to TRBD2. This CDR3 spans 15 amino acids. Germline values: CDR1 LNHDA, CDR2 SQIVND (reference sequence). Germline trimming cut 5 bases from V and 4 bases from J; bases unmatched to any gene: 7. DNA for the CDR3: TGTGCCAGTAGTGATAGCGGGAATGTTTACAATGAGCAGTTCTTC. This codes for CASSDSGNVYNEQFF.

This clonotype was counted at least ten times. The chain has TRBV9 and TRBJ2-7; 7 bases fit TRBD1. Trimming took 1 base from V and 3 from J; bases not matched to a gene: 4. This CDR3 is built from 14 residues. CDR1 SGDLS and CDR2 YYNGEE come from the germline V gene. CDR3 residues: CASSVRGGGYEQYF. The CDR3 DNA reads TGTGCCAGCAGCGTAAGAGGGGGCGGCTACGAGCAGTACTTC.

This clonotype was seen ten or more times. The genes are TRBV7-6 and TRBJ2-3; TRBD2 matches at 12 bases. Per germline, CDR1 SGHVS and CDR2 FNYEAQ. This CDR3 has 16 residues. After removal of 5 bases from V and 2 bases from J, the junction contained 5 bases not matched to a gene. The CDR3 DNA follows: TGTGCCAGCAGCCCGACTAGCGGGGGATACACAGATACGCAGTATTTT. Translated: CASSPTSGGYTDTQYF. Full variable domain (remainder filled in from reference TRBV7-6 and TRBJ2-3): GAGVSQSPRYKVTKRGQDVALRCDPISGHVSLYWYRQALGQGPEFLTYFNYEAQQDKSGLPNDRFSAERPEGSISTLTIQRTEQRDSAMYRCASSPTSGGYTDTQYFGPGTRLTVL.

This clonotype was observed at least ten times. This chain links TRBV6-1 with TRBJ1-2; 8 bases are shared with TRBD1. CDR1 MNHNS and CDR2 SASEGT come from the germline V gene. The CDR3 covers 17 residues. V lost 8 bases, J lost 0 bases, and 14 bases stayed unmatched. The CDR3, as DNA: TGTGCCAGCTCTTCTTTTCTGACAGGGGACTCTAACTATGGCTACACCTTC. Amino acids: CASSSFLTGDSNYGYTF.

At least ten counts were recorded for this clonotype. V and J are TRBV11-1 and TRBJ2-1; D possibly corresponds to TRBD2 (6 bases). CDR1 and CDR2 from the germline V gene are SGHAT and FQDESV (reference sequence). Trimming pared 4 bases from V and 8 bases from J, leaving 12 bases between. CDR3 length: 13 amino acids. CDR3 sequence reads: CASSSGVWDEQFF. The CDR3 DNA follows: TGTGCCAGCAGCTCGGGAGTTTGGGATGAGCAGTTCTTC.

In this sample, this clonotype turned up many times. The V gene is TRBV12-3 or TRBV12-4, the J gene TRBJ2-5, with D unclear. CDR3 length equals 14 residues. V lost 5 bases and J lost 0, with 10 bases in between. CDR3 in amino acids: CASSPPRYQETQYF. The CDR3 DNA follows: TGTGCCAGCAGTCCCCCCAGGTACCAAGAGACCCAGTACTTC.

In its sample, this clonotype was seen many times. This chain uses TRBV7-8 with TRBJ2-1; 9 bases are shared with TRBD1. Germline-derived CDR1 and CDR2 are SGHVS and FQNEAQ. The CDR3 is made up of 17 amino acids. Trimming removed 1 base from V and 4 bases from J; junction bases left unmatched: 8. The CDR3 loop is CASSLGPTTGGYNEQFF. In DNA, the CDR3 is TGTGCCAGCAGCTTAGGTCCTACGACAGGGGGTTACAATGAGCAGTTCTTC.

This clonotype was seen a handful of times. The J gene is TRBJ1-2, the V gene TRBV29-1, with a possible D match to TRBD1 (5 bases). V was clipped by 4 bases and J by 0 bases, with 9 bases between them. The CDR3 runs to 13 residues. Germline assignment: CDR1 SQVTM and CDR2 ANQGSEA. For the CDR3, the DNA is TGCAGCGTTGGGGACGCCACTAACTATGGCTACACCTTC. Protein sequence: CSVGDATNYGYTF.

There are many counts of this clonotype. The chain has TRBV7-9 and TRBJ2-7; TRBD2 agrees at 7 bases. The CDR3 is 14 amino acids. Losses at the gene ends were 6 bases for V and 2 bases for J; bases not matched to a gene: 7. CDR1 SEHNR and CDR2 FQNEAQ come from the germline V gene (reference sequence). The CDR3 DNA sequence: TGTGCCAGCAGAGGCTCTAGCGGTCCCTACGAGCAGTACTTC. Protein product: CASRGSSGPYEQYF.

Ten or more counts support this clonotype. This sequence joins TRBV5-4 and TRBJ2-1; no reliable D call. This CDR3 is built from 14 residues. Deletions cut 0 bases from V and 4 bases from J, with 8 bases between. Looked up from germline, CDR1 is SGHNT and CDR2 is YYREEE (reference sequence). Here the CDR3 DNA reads TGTGCCAGCAGCTTGGAGGTCAGATACAATGAGCAGTTCTTC. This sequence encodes CASSLEVRYNEQFF. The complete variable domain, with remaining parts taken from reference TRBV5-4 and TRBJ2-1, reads ETGVTQSPTHLIKTRGQQVTLRCSSQSGHNTVSWYQQALGQGPQFIFQYYREEENGRGNFPPRFSGLQFPNYSSELNVNALELDDSALYLCASSLEVRYNEQFFGPGTRLTVL.

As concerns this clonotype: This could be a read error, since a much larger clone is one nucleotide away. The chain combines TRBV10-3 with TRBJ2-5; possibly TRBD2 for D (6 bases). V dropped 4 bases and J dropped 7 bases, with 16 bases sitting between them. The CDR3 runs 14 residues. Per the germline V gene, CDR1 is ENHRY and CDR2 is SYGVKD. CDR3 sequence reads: CAISGEAILGTQYF. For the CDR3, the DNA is TGTGCCATCAGTGGGGAGGCTATTCTGGGGACCCAGTACTTC.

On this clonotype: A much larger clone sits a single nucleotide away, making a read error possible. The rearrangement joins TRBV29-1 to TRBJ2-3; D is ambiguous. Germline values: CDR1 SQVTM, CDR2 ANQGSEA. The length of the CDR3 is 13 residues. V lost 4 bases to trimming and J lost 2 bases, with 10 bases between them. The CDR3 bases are TGCAGCGTTGGAGCAGCCTACACAGATACGCAGTATTTT. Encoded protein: CSVGAAYTDTQYF.

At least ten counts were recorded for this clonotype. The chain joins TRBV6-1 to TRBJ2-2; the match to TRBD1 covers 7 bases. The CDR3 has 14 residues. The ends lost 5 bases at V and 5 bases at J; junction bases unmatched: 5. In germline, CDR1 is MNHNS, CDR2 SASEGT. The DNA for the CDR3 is TGTGCCAGCAGTCGACAGGGAGTAACCGGGGAGCTGTTTTTT. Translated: CASSRQGVTGELFF.

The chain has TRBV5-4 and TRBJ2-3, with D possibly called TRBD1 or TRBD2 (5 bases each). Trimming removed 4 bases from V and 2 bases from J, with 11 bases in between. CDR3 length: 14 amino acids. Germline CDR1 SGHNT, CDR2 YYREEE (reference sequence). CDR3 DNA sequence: TGTGCCAGCAGCCCCGGGACCCCCACAGATACGCAGTATTTT. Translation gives CASSPGTPTDTQYF.

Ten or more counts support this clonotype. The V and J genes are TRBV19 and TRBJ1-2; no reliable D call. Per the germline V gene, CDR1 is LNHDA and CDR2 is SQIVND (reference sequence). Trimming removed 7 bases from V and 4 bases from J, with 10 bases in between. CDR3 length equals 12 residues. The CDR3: CASMARSYGYTF. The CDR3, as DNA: TGTGCCAGTATGGCCAGGAGCTATGGCTACACCTTC.

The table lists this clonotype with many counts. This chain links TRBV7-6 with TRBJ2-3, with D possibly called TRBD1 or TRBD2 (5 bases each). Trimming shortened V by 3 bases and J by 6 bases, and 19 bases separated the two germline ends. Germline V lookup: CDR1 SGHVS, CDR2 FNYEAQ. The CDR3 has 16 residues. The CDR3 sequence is CASSFPGTNPTDTQYF. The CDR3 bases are TGTGCCAGCAGCTTTCCCGGGACGAATCCCACCGATACGCAGTATTTT.

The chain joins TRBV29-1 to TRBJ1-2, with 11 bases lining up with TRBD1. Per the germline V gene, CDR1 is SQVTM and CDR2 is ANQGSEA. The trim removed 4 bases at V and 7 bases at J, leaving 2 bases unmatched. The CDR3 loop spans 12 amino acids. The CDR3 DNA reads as TGCAGCGTTGCCGGGACAGGGGGTGGCTACACCTTC. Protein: CSVAGTGGGYTF.

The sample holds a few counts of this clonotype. This CDR3 reads CASSRQGAGNEQFF. The DNA for the CDR3 is TGTGCCAGTAGTCGACAGGGGGCGGGCAATGAGCAGTTCTTC. The V call is TRBV19, the J call TRBJ2-1; 10 bases are shared with TRBD1. This CDR3 contains 14 residues. V dropped 5 bases and J dropped 6; count of bases not matched to a gene: 4. Germline V gene sequence: CDR1 LNHDA, CDR2 SQIVND (reference sequence).

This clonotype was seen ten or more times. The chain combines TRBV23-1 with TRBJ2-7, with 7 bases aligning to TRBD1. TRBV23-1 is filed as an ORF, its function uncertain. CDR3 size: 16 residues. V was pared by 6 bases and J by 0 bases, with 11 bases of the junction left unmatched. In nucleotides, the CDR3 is TGCGCCAGCAGCCGTCCGGGGACAGCGAACTCCTACGAGCAGTACTTC. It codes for CASSRPGTANSYEQYF.

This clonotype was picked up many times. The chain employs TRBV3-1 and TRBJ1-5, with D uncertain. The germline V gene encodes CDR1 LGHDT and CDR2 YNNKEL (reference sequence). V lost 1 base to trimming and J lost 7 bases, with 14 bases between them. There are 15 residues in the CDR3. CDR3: CASSQGVGSRQPQHF. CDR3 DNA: TGTGCCAGCAGCCAAGGGGTCGGTTCCCGCCAGCCCCAGCATTTT.

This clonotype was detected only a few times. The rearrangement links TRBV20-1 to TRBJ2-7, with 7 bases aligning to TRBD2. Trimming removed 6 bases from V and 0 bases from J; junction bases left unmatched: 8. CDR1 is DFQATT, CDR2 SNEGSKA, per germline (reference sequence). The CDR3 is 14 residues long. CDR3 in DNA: TGCAGTGCCCGTGGGGGGGTAAGCTCCTACGAGCAGTACTTC. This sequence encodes CSARGGVSSYEQYF.

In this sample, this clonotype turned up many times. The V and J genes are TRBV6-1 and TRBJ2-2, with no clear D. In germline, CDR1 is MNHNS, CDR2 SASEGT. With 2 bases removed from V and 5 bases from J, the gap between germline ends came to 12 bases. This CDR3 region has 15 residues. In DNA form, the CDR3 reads TGTGCCAGCAGTGAATTATTGGGGAAGACCGGGGAGCTGTTTTTT. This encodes CASSELLGKTGELFF.

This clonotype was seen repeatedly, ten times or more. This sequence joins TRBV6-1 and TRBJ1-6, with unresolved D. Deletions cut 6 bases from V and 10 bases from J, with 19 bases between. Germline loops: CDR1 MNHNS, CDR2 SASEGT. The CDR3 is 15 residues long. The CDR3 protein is CASRQSGGLGSPLHF. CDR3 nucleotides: TGTGCCAGCAGACAATCAGGAGGCTTGGGGTCACCCCTCCACTTT.

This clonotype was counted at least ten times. The CDR3 sequence: CASSLVGGRTLGAGNTIYF. Here the CDR3 DNA reads TGCGCCAGCAGCTTGGTAGGCGGCCGCACCCTAGGCGCTGGAAACACCATATATTTT. The rearrangement joins TRBV5-1 to TRBJ1-3; D ambiguous. The CDR3 sequence is 19 residues long. V lost 0 bases to trimming and J lost 2 bases, with 21 bases between them. CDR1 is SGHRS and CDR2 is YFSETQ in the germline V gene.